A single sample gave rise to the 22 T cell receptor beta chains below, sequenced in a study of blood T cell repertoires in COVID-19. Only in-frame clones appear in the TCRdb table, and some are missing; sequencing was by immunoSEQ multiplex PCR. Here the sample spans roughly 300,000 clones, about 90% being singletons. The sequencing input was peripheral blood. Source of these receptors: a woman in her forties who had recovered from COVID-19.

The rearrangement uses TRBV7-3 and TRBJ2-7; D may be TRBD1 (5 bases). The CDR3 has 17 residues. With 5 bases removed from V and 2 bases from J, the gap between germline ends came to 22 bases. Germline CDR1 and CDR2: SGHTA and FQGTGA. Written as DNA, the CDR3 is TGTGCCAGCAGCCCTAAAGGGGCCAGGACCCTTCCCTACGAGCAGTACTTC. It encodes CASSPKGARTLPYEQYF.

The J gene is TRBJ1-2, the V gene TRBV4-2; D gene ambiguous. The CDR3 consists of 14 residues. Germline V gene data show CDR1 as LGHNA and CDR2 as YNFKEQ. The V end was cut by 1 base, the J end by 3 bases, with 9 bases between. The CDR3 here is CASSQADGDYGYTF. DNA for the CDR3: TGTGCCAGCAGCCAAGCAGACGGAGACTATGGCTACACCTTC.

This clone was seen just once. This chain joins TRBV2 and TRBJ1-4; D may be TRBD1 (6 bases). The CDR3 contains 14 residues. V was clipped by 6 bases and J by 8 bases, with 16 bases between them. Per the germline V gene, CDR1 is SNHLY and CDR2 is FYNNEI. DNA of the CDR3: TGTGCCAGCAGCGAGGGGGGGCTGAGAGAAAAACTGTTTTTT. The encoded protein is CASSEGGLREKLFF.

CDR3 sequence reads: CASSLELGVGLAKNIQYF. The CDR3 DNA sequence: TGTGCCAGCAGCTTAGAGCTCGGGGTAGGGCTAGCCAAAAACATTCAGTACTTC. J is TRBJ2-4 and V is TRBV11-2; weak D call: TRBD2 (5 bases). The V end was cut by 0 bases, the J end by 0 bases, with 15 bases between. Per the germline V gene, CDR1 is SGHAT and CDR2 is FQNNGV. The CDR3 has 18 residues.

This clone was found a few times. The V call is TRBV6-6, the J call TRBJ1-1; no clear D gene. The CDR3 is 13 residues long. Germline V lookup: CDR1 MNHNY, CDR2 SVGAGI (reference sequence). The ends were cut back, 6 bases at V and 6 bases at J, with 14 bases in the middle. CDR3 sequence (DNA): TGTGCCAGCAGCTCCTCCCCAGGATCTGAAGCTTTCTTT. It is translated as CASSSSPGSEAFF.

This chain uses TRBV5-1 with TRBJ2-7, with 10 bases that match TRBD2. The trim removed 3 bases at V and 0 bases at J, leaving 12 bases unmatched. Looked up from germline, CDR1 is SGHRS and CDR2 is YFSETQ. CDR3 size: 18 residues. CDR3 in amino acids: CASSYFPSGGRTSYEQYF. In DNA, the CDR3 is TGCGCCAGCAGCTATTTCCCTAGCGGGGGACGTACCTCCTACGAGCAGTACTTC.

In regard to this clone: Other DNA sequences in this specimen translate into the identical CDR3. V is TRBV12-3 or TRBV12-4 and J is TRBJ1-2; 8 bases map to TRBD1. There are 13 residues in the CDR3. Losses at the gene ends were 6 bases for V and 8 bases for J; bases not matched to a gene: 8. The CDR3 sequence is CASSPTGGYGYTF. The CDR3, as DNA: TGTGCCAGCAGCCCTACAGGGGGATACGGCTACACCTTC.

This clone was seen once. This chain joins TRBV6-2 or TRBV6-3 and TRBJ1-3; D gene uncertain. In germline, CDR1 is MNHEY, CDR2 SVGEGT. This CDR3 is built from 13 residues. Between the trimmed V and J ends, which lost 3 bases and 9 bases, there was a span of 12 bases. CDR3 DNA: TGTGCCAGCAGTTATTCCCGGGAGGCCACCATATATTTT. As protein: CASSYSREATIYF.

On this clone: This sample includes further DNA sequences coding for the same CDR3. The chain has TRBV27 and TRBJ2-2; D is undetermined. V shed 5 bases and J shed 1 base, with 5 bases lying between them. From germline, CDR1 is MNHEY and CDR2 SMNVEV (reference sequence). The length of the CDR3 is 13 residues. The CDR3 loop is CASSRQNTGELFF. As DNA, the CDR3 is TGTGCCAGCAGTCGACAGAACACCGGGGAGCTGTTTTTT.

Of note for this clone: Within the sample, other DNA sequences also encode this same CDR3. The rearrangement uses TRBV6-5 and TRBJ2-7, with 7 positions matching TRBD1. The CDR3 totals 13 residues. Germline assignment: CDR1 MNHEY and CDR2 SVGAGI. The ends lost 6 bases at V and 2 bases at J; junction bases unmatched: 4. The CDR3 loop is CASRTGTAYEQYF. In DNA form, the CDR3 reads TGTGCCAGCAGGACAGGGACAGCCTACGAGCAGTACTTC.

This clone came up a few times. V is TRBV5-1 and J is TRBJ2-7, with 9 bases fitting TRBD1. Germline V gives CDR1 SGHRS, CDR2 YFSETQ. The V and J ends lost 4 bases and 7 bases, in that order; junction bases with no gene match: 3. The CDR3 is made up of 12 amino acids. CDR3 loop: CASSPDRGEQYF. For the CDR3, the DNA is TGCGCCAGCAGCCCTGACAGGGGGGAGCAGTACTTC.

The V and J genes are TRBV29-1 and TRBJ1-4; TRBD1 matches 9 bases. The CDR3 extends over 15 amino acids. V lost 6 bases and J lost 8; bases outside the gene matches: 13. Germline CDR1 is SQVTM and CDR2 is ANQGSEA. In DNA, the CDR3 is TGCAGCGTGTTGGGACAGGGTTTAGGACTAGAAAAACTGTTTTTT. This sequence encodes CSVLGQGLGLEKLFF.

The rearrangement uses TRBV11-3 and TRBJ2-5; 8 nucleotides align to TRBD1. Looked up from germline, CDR1 is SGHNT and CDR2 is YENEEA. J gave up 5 bases and V 3 bases, and 8 bases lay outside the gene matches. The CDR3 spans 15 residues. CDR3 amino acids: CASSFQWTGQETQYF. CDR3 sequence (DNA): TGTGCCAGCAGCTTCCAATGGACAGGGCAGGAGACCCAGTACTTC.

The rearrangement joins TRBV5-1 to TRBJ2-1; D possibly corresponds to TRBD1 (7 bases). Germline V gene sequence: CDR1 SGHRS, CDR2 YFSETQ. This CDR3 has 16 residues. V shed 2 bases and J shed 6 bases, with 18 bases lying between them. The CDR3 spells CASSFGLTGVGNEQFF. In DNA form, the CDR3 reads TGCGCCAGCAGCTTCGGACTAACAGGGGTTGGCAATGAGCAGTTCTTC.

The chain has TRBV27 and TRBJ2-7, with TRBD2 identical over 9 bases. This CDR3 contains 15 residues. Looked up from germline, CDR1 is MNHEY and CDR2 is SMNVEV (reference sequence). J was trimmed by 4 bases and V by 4 bases; bases with no gene match: 8. CDR3 region: CASSSLRLAGYEQYF. In DNA, the CDR3 is TGTGCCAGCAGTTCCCTGAGGCTAGCGGGGTACGAGCAGTACTTC.

The chain links TRBV3-1 (or the pseudogene TRBV3-2) to TRBJ1-1; D is possibly TRBD1 (6 bases). The V end was cut by 4 bases, the J end by 5 bases, with 11 bases between. The germline V gene has CDR1 LGHDT and CDR2 YNNKEL (reference sequence). The CDR3 is made up of 13 amino acids. CDR3 region: CASSRRGGTEAFF. CDR3 in DNA: TGTGCCAGCAGCCGAAGGGGGGGAACTGAAGCTTTCTTT.

This chain connects TRBV2 to TRBJ2-5, with 11 nucleotides matching TRBD1. Germline CDR1 SNHLY, CDR2 FYNNEI. The length of the CDR3 is 14 residues. V shed 7 bases, J shed 5 bases, and the junction held 6 bases outside the gene matches. The CDR3 is CASNRGQGGETQYF. The CDR3 DNA reads as TGTGCCAGCAACCGGGGACAGGGGGGTGAGACCCAGTACTTC. The complete variable domain, with remaining parts taken from reference TRBV2 and TRBJ2-5, reads EPEVTQTPSHQVTQMGQEVILRCVPISNHLYFYWYRQILGQKVEFLVSFYNNEISEKSEIFDDQFSVERPDGSNFTLKIRSTKLEDSAMYFCASNRGQGGETQYFGPGTRLLVL.

The chain is built from TRBV5-1 and TRBJ2-3; perhaps TRBD2 as D (6 bases). The CDR3 extends over 16 amino acids. Germline CDR1 is SGHRS and CDR2 is YFSETQ. V gave up 5 bases and J gave up 0 bases, with 16 bases separating them. The DNA of the CDR3 is TGCGCCAGCAGGCGGCGGGACCGATTCAGCACAGATACGCAGTATTTT. Encoded protein: CASRRRDRFSTDTQYF.

The chain carries TRBV5-4 and TRBJ2-3; a weak D match, TRBD1 (6 bases). The CDR3 contains 14 residues. Germline lookup yields CDR1 SGHNT and CDR2 YYREEE (reference sequence). V was pared by 3 bases and J by 1 base, with 9 bases between. The CDR3 loop is CASSSRQGTDTQYF. The CDR3 DNA reads TGTGCCAGCAGCTCGAGACAGGGCACAGATACGCAGTATTTT.

The gene calls are TRBV4-1 and TRBJ1-2, with 7 bases fitting TRBD1. Per germline, CDR1 MGHRA and CDR2 YSYEKL. This CDR3 region has 13 residues. V gave up 1 base and J gave up 6 bases; unmatched junction bases: 2. The CDR3 sequence is CASSQATGDGYTF. As DNA, the CDR3 is TGCGCCAGCAGCCAAGCAACAGGGGATGGCTACACCTTC.

The V gene is TRBV6-5, the J gene TRBJ1-5; 7 bases align to TRBD1. The germline CDR1 and CDR2 sequences are MNHEY and SVGAGI. The junction had 11 bases not matched to a gene; V was cut back by 6 bases and J by 9 bases. This CDR3 contains 14 residues. The CDR3 is CASRGGTAPRPQHF. DNA for the CDR3: TGTGCCAGCAGAGGAGGGACAGCCCCAAGGCCCCAGCATTTT.

The CDR3 loop is CASSHKLTGGGTDTQYF. In nucleotides, the CDR3 is TGTGCCAGCAGCCATAAACTTACAGGGGGCGGCACAGATACGCAGTATTTT. The chain couples TRBV3-1 (or the pseudogene TRBV3-2) to TRBJ2-3; 9 bases map to TRBD1. The CDR3 consists of 17 residues. In germline, CDR1 is LGHDT, CDR2 YNNKEL (reference sequence). V was clipped by 3 bases and J by 1 base; unmatched bases: 8.